The 24 T cell receptor beta chains presented below share a single source sample, sequenced in a study of T cell clonality in common variable immunodeficiency. These TCRs' antigens remain unknown. Here immunoSEQ multiplex PCR was the method, and the copy in TCRdb shows in-frame clones only, minus some. The sample presents 21,000 or so clones, none singletons. Overall study results and limits: In common variable immunodeficiency, TCR beta chains reportedly carried fewer deletions and N-nucleotide insertions.

The sample was peripheral blood mononuclear cells. The receptors stem from a human donor with common variable immunodeficiency.

Ten or more counts support this clone. The read finishes 3 residues shy of the CDR3 end, and the germline J gene is used to complete it. This chain links TRBV20-1 with TRBJ2-5, with D perhaps TRBD2 (7 bases). Germline V gene data show CDR1 as DFQATT and CDR2 as SNEGSKA (reference sequence). The CDR3 loop spans 16 amino acids. V gave up 0 bases and J gave up 1 base, with 15 bases separating them. The part of the CDR3 DNA that was read is TGCAGTGCTAGAGATCCAAGGCGGGGGCCCCAAGAGACC. Amino acid sequence: CSARDPRRGPQET. The full CDR3 sequence reads CSARDPRRGPQETQYF.

This clone was observed at least ten times. The read falls 3 residues short of the CDR3 end, and the missing part is taken from the germline J gene. The rearrangement joins TRBV6-2 or TRBV6-3 to TRBJ1-4, with unresolved D. Germline values: CDR1 MNHEY, CDR2 SVGEGT. V lost 4 bases, J lost 7 bases, and 10 bases lay in between. This CDR3 has 13 residues. CDR3 sequence: CASSLVRSEKLFF. The DNA read from the CDR3 is TGTGCCAGCAGTTTGGTCCGGTCTGAAAAA.

This clone is deemed medium-sized. The missing CDR3 end, 3 residues past where the read stops, is filled in from the germline J gene. This chain links TRBV7-2 with TRBJ2-5; tentatively, D is TRBD2 (6 bases). With 3 bases removed from V and 5 bases from J, the gap between germline ends came to 16 bases. The CDR3 spans 15 residues. Germline values: CDR1 SGHTA, CDR2 FQGNSA. The sequenced part of the CDR3 DNA is TGTGCCAGCAGCTTTGGCTCGGTTGCGGGGGAGACC. It specifies CASSFGSVAGET. The entire CDR3 protein is CASSFGSVAGETQYF.

This clone was observed many times. The read stops 3 residues short of the end of the CDR3; the missing end is completed from the germline J gene. The V call is TRBV6-1, the J call TRBJ2-7; 9 bases line up with TRBD1. Trimming cost V 4 bases and J 4 bases; bases outside gene matches: 8. Germline V lookup: CDR1 MNHNS, CDR2 SASEGT. CDR3 length equals 15 residues. The CDR3 sequence is CASSVDRDREYEQYF. Partial CDR3 DNA: TGTGCCAGCAGTGTTGACCGGGACAGGGAATACGAG.

There are many counts of this clone. The CDR3 is cut off 3 residues early in the read; its end comes from the germline J gene. The chain links TRBV27 to TRBJ1-5, with D possibly TRBD1 on 5 matching bases. Trimming took 3 bases from V and 2 from J, leaving 11 bases between them. The CDR3 is made up of 15 amino acids. Germline V CDR1 and CDR2: MNHEY, SMNVEV (reference sequence). The CDR3 protein is CASSLLSRGNQPQHF. The sequenced CDR3 bases are TGTGCCAGCAGTTTGTTGTCCAGGGGCAATCAGCCC.

This clone was detected many times. The observed sequence ends 3 residues before the CDR3 terminus, with the missing tail filled in from the germline J gene. This chain joins TRBV18 and TRBJ1-5; 9 bases map to TRBD1. V shed 2 bases and J 6 bases; nucleotides not matched to a gene: 2. CDR1 and CDR2 (germline): KGHSH, LQKENI. The CDR3 loop spans 14 amino acids. The part of the CDR3 DNA that was read is TGTGCCAGCTCACCAACGACAGGGGGTCAGCCC. Translation gives CASSPTTGGQP. The whole CDR3 protein reads CASSPTTGGQPQHF.

The table lists this clone with a few counts. The read terminates 3 residues ahead of where the CDR3 ends, so the germline J gene completes it. The rearrangement uses TRBV19 and TRBJ2-7; 8 nucleotides match TRBD1. Germline V gene data show CDR1 as LNHDA and CDR2 as SQIVND (reference sequence). Trimming cost V 1 base and J 1 base; bases outside gene matches: 3. The CDR3 sequence is 15 residues long. The CDR3: CASSIVDRGSYEQYF. Incomplete CDR3 DNA: TGTGCCAGTAGTATAGTCGACAGGGGATCCTACGAG.

This clone was found many times. The CDR3 end lies 3 residues beyond the end of the read and is filled in from the germline J gene. The chain links TRBV5-5 to TRBJ2-5; TRBD2 is a possible D gene (6 bases). The V gene's germline CDR1 is SGHKS and CDR2 YYEKEE (reference sequence). The CDR3 sequence is 15 residues long. Trimming removed 5 bases from V and 2 bases from J, with 16 bases in between. The covered CDR3 bases are TGTGCCAGCAGTTCTCACCCCGGGGGACAAGAGACC. Translation gives CASSSHPGGQET. The whole CDR3 sequence reads CASSSHPGGQETQYF.

This clone was seen many times. The CDR3 extends 3 residues past the end of the read, so its final part is completed from the germline J gene. This rearrangement joins TRBV2 to TRBJ2-1, with TRBD1 as a possible D gene (6 bases). V shed 6 bases and J shed 8 bases, with 14 bases lying between them. The CDR3 consists of 13 residues. The germline CDR1 and CDR2 sequences are SNHLY and FYNNEI. CDR3 DNA (partial): TGTGCCAGCAGAGACAGGAGTTCCCATGAG. As protein: CASRDRSSHE. The whole CDR3 is CASRDRSSHEQFF.

This clone has ten or more counts. The read stops 3 residues short of the end of the CDR3; the missing end is completed from the germline J gene. This chain joins TRBV7-6 and TRBJ2-4; the match to TRBD2 covers 12 bases. Germline CDR1 reads SGHVS; CDR2 reads FNYEAQ. The junction had 5 bases not matched to a gene; V was cut back by 5 bases and J by 0 bases. The CDR3 runs to 17 residues. The CDR3 sequence is CASSGLAGRLAKNIQYF. Partial CDR3 DNA: TGTGCCAGCAGCGGACTAGCGGGGCGTCTAGCCAAAAACATT. Based on the CDR3 plus reference TRBV7-6 and TRBJ2-4, the full variable domain is GAGVSQSPRYKVTKRGQDVALRCDPISGHVSLYWYRQALGQGPEFLTYFNYEAQQDKSGLPNDRFSAERPEGSISTLTIQRTEQRDSAMYRCASSGLAGRLAKNIQYFGAGTRLSVL.

This clone has ten or more counts. The missing CDR3 end, 3 residues past where the read stops, is filled in from the germline J gene. This sequence joins TRBV20-1 and TRBJ2-1; D remains unclear. Between the trimmed V and J ends, which lost 5 bases and 0 bases, there was a span of 14 bases. This CDR3 region has 15 residues. Germline CDR1 and CDR2: DFQATT and SNEGSKA (reference sequence). The covered CDR3 bases are TGCAGTGCTTTTAGCCCTCGTCTCTCCTACAATGAG. This codes for CSAFSPRLSYNE. The whole CDR3 region reads CSAFSPRLSYNEQFF.

This clone showed up many times. The read ends 3 residues shy of where the CDR3 ends; the end is completed using the germline J gene. This sequence joins TRBV23-1 and TRBJ2-2; 9 bases match TRBD1. TRBV23-1 is placed among ORFs of uncertain function. The CDR3 spans 14 residues. The part of the CDR3 DNA that was read is TGCGCCAGCAACGCGGGACAGGGTCACGAAGAG. This sequence encodes CASNAGQGHEE. The full CDR3 reads CASNAGQGHEELFF.

This clone was observed many times. Read coverage stops 3 residues before the CDR3 terminus; the germline J gene supplies the remainder. This sequence joins TRBV7-9 and TRBJ1-6; 8 bases match TRBD1. This CDR3 is 14 amino acids long. Germline V CDR1 and CDR2: SEHNR, FQNEAQ (reference sequence). V shed 1 base and J 10 bases; nucleotides not matched to a gene: 3. The chain's CDR3 is CASSLGTGKSPLHF. CDR3 bases read: TGTGCCAGCAGCTTAGGGACAGGGAAATCACCC.

This clone was found many times. Read sequence stops 3 residues before the CDR3 end, and the germline J gene provides the missing end. This chain connects TRBV7-8 to TRBJ1-1, with 10 nucleotides matching TRBD1. The CDR3 is made up of 14 amino acids. Per germline, CDR1 SGHVS and CDR2 FQNEAQ. V shed 4 bases and J 5 bases; nucleotides not matched to a gene: 4. CDR3 region: CASSYRTGGTEAFF. The covered CDR3 bases are TGTGCCAGCAGCTACAGGACAGGGGGTACTGAA.

This clone was detected ten times or more. The CDR3 DNA, read in part, is TGTGCCATCAGTTCCGGGACATTTTTCGATACG. Protein product: CAISSGTFFDT. From start to end, the CDR3 is CAISSGTFFDTQYF. This sequence joins TRBV10-3 and TRBJ2-3; a weak D match, TRBD1 (6 bases). Read coverage stops 3 residues before the CDR3 terminus; the germline J gene supplies the remainder. With 5 bases removed from V and 6 bases from J, the gap between germline ends came to 15 bases. Germline V gene data show CDR1 as ENHRY and CDR2 as SYGVKD. The CDR3 spans 14 residues.

Note on this clone: A far larger clone differs by one base, so this is likely a read error. The read ends 3 residues early relative to the CDR3; the germline J gene fills the gap. The gene calls are TRBV30 and TRBJ2-1, with 7 bases matching TRBD1. Trimming took 3 bases from V and 9 from J; bases not matched to a gene: 11. CDR3 length: 14 amino acids. The germline V gene encodes CDR1 GTSNPN and CDR2 SVGIG (reference sequence). The part of the CDR3 DNA that was read is TGTGCCTGGAGCCATTGCGACAGGGATAGTGAG. Encoded protein: CAWSHCDRDSE. The entire CDR3 protein is CAWSHCDRDSEQFF.

This clone occurred many times. The read gets to within 3 residues of the CDR3 end, and the germline J gene fills in the rest. The J gene is TRBJ1-2, the V gene TRBV5-1; TRBD1 matches 7 bases. The germline V gene has CDR1 SGHRS and CDR2 YFSETQ. The V gene end was trimmed by 4 bases and the J gene end by 4 bases; junction bases not matched to a gene: 16. This CDR3 has 17 amino acids. The sequenced part of the CDR3 DNA is TGCGCCAGCAGCCTCCCCCGTGAGGGGGCGGGTGGCTATGGC. Translating it yields CASSLPREGAGGYG. The full CDR3 is CASSLPREGAGGYGYTF.

This clone was seen ten or more times. The read terminates 3 residues before the CDR3 end, so the remaining end is supplied by the germline J gene. The chain recombines TRBV18 with TRBJ2-5; possibly TRBD1 for D (5 bases). CDR3 size: 18 residues. V gave up 2 bases and J gave up 5 bases, with 24 bases separating them. CDR1 KGHSH and CDR2 LQKENI come from the germline V gene. This CDR3 reads CASSPAPRQQPPGETQYF. The covered CDR3 bases are TGTGCCAGCTCACCAGCCCCTCGACAGCAACCCCCTGGGGAGACC.

This clone was detected many times. From the germline J gene comes the end of the CDR3, since the read stops 3 residues before it. The V gene is TRBV6-2 or TRBV6-3, the J gene TRBJ1-1; 7 bases are a match to TRBD1. J lost 3 bases, V lost 10 bases, and 8 bases had no gene match. CDR1 and CDR2 from the germline V gene are MNHEY and SVGEGT. CDR3 length: 13 amino acids. The CDR3 bases that were read are TGTGCCACCGTCCGGGACAGCTACACTGAA. Amino acid sequence: CATVRDSYTE. The CDR3 in full is CATVRDSYTEAFF.

This clone was seen many times. The CDR3 end lies 3 residues beyond the end of the read and is filled in from the germline J gene. This chain uses TRBV19 with TRBJ1-1, with a tentative D call TRBD1 (5 bases). The ends were cut back, 1 base at V and 1 base at J, with 10 bases in the middle. The germline V gene encodes CDR1 LNHDA and CDR2 SQIVND (reference sequence). This CDR3 spans 15 amino acids. CDR3 sequence reads: CASSIGQGRNTEAFF. Partial CDR3 DNA: TGTGCCAGTAGTATAGGGCAGGGTCGGAACACTGAA.

This clone has ten or more counts. Sequencing ends 3 residues short of the CDR3 end; the germline J gene provides the rest. The chain links TRBV6-2 or TRBV6-3 to TRBJ2-1, with 8 bases matching TRBD2. This CDR3 is 15 amino acids long. V dropped 6 bases and J dropped 4; count of bases not matched to a gene: 8. Per germline, CDR1 MNHEY and CDR2 SVGEGT. The CDR3 sequence: CASRQSGGEYNEQFF. The covered CDR3 bases are TGTGCCAGCAGACAGAGCGGGGGAGAGTACAATGAG.

This clone was seen repeatedly, ten times or more. The DNA ends 3 residues before the CDR3 does, and the rest of the CDR3 is filled in from the germline J gene. This rearrangement joins TRBV2 to TRBJ2-2, with TRBD2 matching over 9 bases. With 5 bases clipped from V and 1 base from J, the junction kept 2 bases outside the gene matches. This CDR3 comprises 15 residues. CDR1 and CDR2 from the germline V gene are SNHLY and FYNNEI. The DNA read from the CDR3 is TGTGCCAGCAGTCGAGCGGGGGGGAACACCGGGGAG. Its protein is CASSRAGGNTGE. The full CDR3 protein reads CASSRAGGNTGELFF.

In this sample, this clone is medium-sized. Read sequence stops 3 residues before the CDR3 end, and the germline J gene provides the missing end. The V gene is TRBV7-9, the J gene TRBJ1-1; D is unclear. This CDR3 has 13 residues. Germline CDR1 and CDR2: SEHNR and FQNEAQ (reference sequence). V lost 1 base and J lost 4, with 7 bases in between. The DNA read from the CDR3 is TGTGCCAGCAGCTTAGAAGGTTTCACTGAA. Its protein is CASSLEGFTE. The entire CDR3 sequence reads CASSLEGFTEAFF.

This clone was detected many times. The missing CDR3 end, 3 residues past where the read stops, is filled in from the germline J gene. The V and J genes are TRBV5-1 and TRBJ2-7, with D tentatively TRBD1 (6 bases). From germline, CDR1 is SGHRS and CDR2 YFSETQ. The germline V and J ends were trimmed by 4 bases and 0 bases, with 11 bases remaining between them. This CDR3 has 14 amino acids. CDR3 loop: CASSQGYASYEQYF. The sequenced CDR3 bases are TGCGCCAGCAGCCAGGGGTATGCCTCCTACGAG.